The 18 T cell receptor beta chains below were found in one sample sequenced in a study of OX40 agonist ivuxolimab in advanced cancers. Assay used: immunoSEQ multiplex PCR; TCRdb lists only in-frame clones, some missing. The top ten hold 0.55% to 0.85% of the sample, which has around 62,000 clones, approximately 81% seen once. Sequencing used CD4+ or CD8+ T cells sorted from blood, obtained in a trial of the OX40 agonist ivuxolimab. These receptor sequences come from an adult with an advanced solid tumor such as melanoma, head and neck, liver or kidney cancer.

CDR3 nucleotides: TGTGCCAGCAAACCCCAGGAACACACCTACGAGCAGTACTTC. Translating it yields CASKPQEHTYEQYF. The gene calls are TRBV2 and TRBJ2-7; the D is unclear. Germline assignment: CDR1 SNHLY and CDR2 FYNNEI. Deletions cut 7 bases from V and 2 bases from J, with 15 bases between. This CDR3 is 14 amino acids long.

This clone showed up just a few times. The CDR3 nucleotides are TGCGCCAGCACCAAAGGCGGGGGGCGCGGCACAGATACGCAGTATTTT. Its translation: CASTKGGGRGTDTQYF. This chain links TRBV5-1 with TRBJ2-3; 8 positions agree with TRBD2. This CDR3 has 16 amino acids. The V and J ends lost 6 bases and 1 base, in that order; junction bases with no gene match: 10. From germline, CDR1 is SGHRS and CDR2 YFSETQ.

J is TRBJ1-5 and V is TRBV7-2; the D gene is possibly TRBD1 (6 bases). Germline CDR1 is SGHTA and CDR2 is FQGNSA. V shed 6 bases and J shed 0 bases, with 12 bases lying between them. The CDR3 loop spans 15 amino acids. The chain's CDR3 is CASRRGGHSNQPQHF. In DNA form, the CDR3 reads TGTGCCAGCAGGCGCGGGGGCCATAGCAATCAGCCCCAGCATTTT.

The chain carries TRBV7-2 and TRBJ1-1, with unresolved D. Germline values: CDR1 SGHTA, CDR2 FQGNSA. Trimming took 5 bases from V and 1 from J, leaving 8 bases between them. CDR3 length equals 13 residues. CDR3: CASSVAQNTEAFF. As DNA, the CDR3 is TGTGCCAGCAGCGTCGCCCAGAACACTGAAGCTTTCTTT.

The chain has TRBV4-1 and TRBJ2-7, with 7 nucleotides matching TRBD1. This CDR3 region has 15 residues. The germline gives CDR1 MGHRA, CDR2 YSYEKL. J was trimmed by 4 bases and V by 3 bases; bases with no gene match: 9. The CDR3 protein is CASSQTETGQYEQYF. In nucleotides, the CDR3 is TGCGCCAGCAGCCAGACTGAGACAGGGCAGTACGAGCAGTACTTC.

The rearrangement links TRBV2 to TRBJ1-1, with 8 bases identical to TRBD1. Looked up from germline, CDR1 is SNHLY and CDR2 is FYNNEI. This CDR3 region has 13 residues. The J segment lost 7 bases and the V segment lost 6 bases, leaving 7 bases of the junction unmatched. The CDR3 coding sequence is TGTGCCAGCAGCCCGGGACAGGCTTTTGAAGCTTTCTTT. Translation gives CASSPGQAFEAFF. Drawing the rest from reference TRBV2 and TRBJ1-1, the complete variable domain is EPEVTQTPSHQVTQMGQEVILRCVPISNHLYFYWYRQILGQKVEFLVSFYNNEISEKSEIFDDQFSVERPDGSNFTLKIRSTKLEDSAMYFCASSPGQAFEAFFGQGTRLTVV.

V is TRBV6-6 and J is TRBJ1-1; 12 bases map to TRBD1. Germline V gene data show CDR1 as MNHNY and CDR2 as SVGAGI (reference sequence). This CDR3 region has 15 residues. Trimming took 6 bases from V and 4 from J; bases not matched to a gene: 6. The CDR3 DNA reads as TGTGCCAGCAGAACGGGACAGGGGGCGCTCACTGAAGCTTTCTTT. Translation: CASRTGQGALTEAFF.

The chain is built from TRBV28 and TRBJ1-4; D gene ambiguous. This CDR3 spans 14 amino acids. CDR1 and CDR2 (germline): MDHEN, SYDVKM. With 5 bases removed from V and 8 bases from J, the gap between germline ends came to 15 bases. Here the CDR3 DNA reads TGTGCCAGCAGTCTACCGGCAACAATCGAAAAACTGTTTTTT. As protein: CASSLPATIEKLFF. The full variable domain, with the rest looked up from reference TRBV28 and TRBJ1-4, is DVKVTQSSRYLVKRTGEKVFLECVQDMDHENMFWYRQDPGLGLRLIYFSYDVKMKEKGDIPEGYSVSREKKERFSLILESASTNQTSMYLCASSLPATIEKLFFGSGTQLSVL.

This chain joins TRBV11-3 and TRBJ2-4; D gene uncertain. V lost 1 base and J 0 bases, leaving 13 bases between the germline ends. CDR1 SGHNT and CDR2 YENEEA come from the germline V gene. The CDR3 is made up of 17 amino acids. The DNA for the CDR3 is TGTGCCAGCAGCTTAGGAACTGAGTCTCCAGCCAAAAACATTCAGTACTTC. Amino acid sequence: CASSLGTESPAKNIQYF.

In this sample, this clone turned up once. The chain combines TRBV7-2 with TRBJ1-2; perhaps TRBD1 as D (6 bases). Germline loops: CDR1 SGHTA, CDR2 FQGNSA. CDR3 length: 14 amino acids. V lost 5 bases and J lost 3, with 13 bases in between. The CDR3 DNA is TGTGCCAGCAGCCGGGGGCCCCCTGACTATGGCTACACCTTC. Residues: CASSRGPPDYGYTF.

J is TRBJ2-7 and V is TRBV5-5, with D unclear. Trimming stripped 5 bases from V and 1 base from J, with 10 bases between. Germline values: CDR1 SGHKS, CDR2 YYEKEE (reference sequence). The CDR3 loop spans 13 amino acids. The DNA of the CDR3 is TGTGCCAGCAGATTTACAAGTTCCTACGAGCAGTACTTC. It specifies CASRFTSSYEQYF.

This chain uses TRBV18 with TRBJ2-7; D remains ambiguous. Germline-derived CDR1 and CDR2 are KGHSH and LQKENI. This CDR3 comprises 15 residues. Trimming took off 2 bases at V and 6 bases at J, with 17 bases between the two ends. This chain's CDR3 is CASSPGVVGFSEQYF. CDR3 sequence (DNA): TGTGCCAGCTCACCAGGGGTAGTGGGGTTTTCCGAGCAGTACTTC.

The chain is built from TRBV5-1 and TRBJ1-6; D is undetermined. Trimming took off 5 bases at V and 3 bases at J, with 6 bases between the two ends. The CDR3 sequence is 13 residues long. Per germline, CDR1 SGHRS and CDR2 YFSETQ. CDR3 DNA sequence: TGCGCCAGCAGGGAGGACTATAATTCACCCCTCCACTTT. Its protein product is CASREDYNSPLHF. Filled out from reference TRBV5-1 and TRBJ1-6, the complete variable domain reads KAGVTQTPRYLIKTRGQQVTLSCSPISGHRSVSWYQQTPGQGLQFLFEYFSETQRNKGNFPGRFSGRQFSNSRSEMNVSTLELGDSALYLCASREDYNSPLHFGNGTRLTVT.

The chain is built from TRBV28 and TRBJ2-5, with TRBD2 matching over 15 bases. V lost 6 bases to trimming and J lost 5 bases; unmatched junction nucleotides: 7. Germline CDR1 is MDHEN and CDR2 is SYDVKM. This CDR3 spans 16 amino acids. The CDR3: CASSPGLAGGGETQYF. As DNA, the CDR3 is TGTGCCAGCAGCCCGGGACTAGCGGGGGGCGGGGAGACCCAGTACTTC. Complete variable domain (other parts from reference TRBV28 and TRBJ2-5): DVKVTQSSRYLVKRTGEKVFLECVQDMDHENMFWYRQDPGLGLRLIYFSYDVKMKEKGDIPEGYSVSREKKERFSLILESASTNQTSMYLCASSPGLAGGGETQYFGPGTRLLVL.

V is TRBV6-6 and J is TRBJ2-1; 9 bases fit TRBD1. V gave up 0 bases and J gave up 8 bases; unmatched junction bases: 8. The CDR3 spans 16 residues. Germline V gives CDR1 MNHNY, CDR2 SVGAGI (reference sequence). The CDR3 loop reads CASSYSGTGSSDEQFF. Here the CDR3 DNA reads TGTGCCAGCAGTTACTCCGGGACAGGGAGTTCGGATGAGCAGTTCTTC.

J is TRBJ1-1 and V is TRBV4-3; a possible D gene is TRBD1 (5 bases). V lost 2 bases, J lost 6 bases, and 22 bases lay in between. The CDR3 spans 17 residues. Germline assignment: CDR1 LGHNA and CDR2 YSLEER. DNA for the CDR3: TGCGCCAGCAGCCAACACGCACGTTCCGGGGCACTGTCTGAAGCTTTCTTT. As protein: CASSQHARSGALSEAFF.

The genes are TRBV6-1 and TRBJ2-5; 9 nucleotides align to TRBD1. The germline V gene has CDR1 MNHNS and CDR2 SASEGT. Germline trimming cut 6 bases from V and 5 bases from J; bases unmatched to any gene: 10. The CDR3 is 15 residues long. The CDR3 here is CASREIQGAGETQYF. CDR3 sequence (DNA): TGTGCCAGCAGGGAAATACAGGGGGCTGGGGAGACCCAGTACTTC.

The table lists this clone with a few counts. This rearrangement joins TRBV5-5 to TRBJ2-7, with D perhaps matching TRBD1 (6 bases). The germline V gene encodes CDR1 SGHKS and CDR2 YYEKEE (reference sequence). V was clipped by 0 bases and J by 2 bases, with 18 bases between them. The CDR3 runs to 17 residues. The CDR3 protein is CASSLGVAARGPYEQYF. Written as DNA, the CDR3 is TGTGCCAGCAGCTTGGGTGTTGCAGCCAGGGGCCCCTACGAGCAGTACTTC.